This T cell receptor (beta chain) was observed in a study of blood T cell repertoires in COVID-19. Overall study context: PBMCs, B-cell-depleted T cells, or T cells provided the cDNA or gDNA that made up the material.

CDR1 and CDR2 from the germline V gene are DFQATT and SNEGSKA (reference sequence). The germline V and J ends were trimmed by 0 bases and 9 bases, with 9 bases remaining between them. The CDR3 consists of 11 residues. Individuals aged roughly 18 to 95 years were recruited from about two dozen US areas. Sequenced by immunoSEQ multiplex PCR; TCRdb stores in-frame clones only, minus some. The sample includes around 250,000 clones, 70% to 90% of them seen just once. The rearrangement links TRBV20-1 to TRBJ2-7; D unresolved. The TCR sequence derives from a woman between 45 and 65 years old who had recovered from COVID-19. The specimen was PBMCs or T cells enriched from blood (not recorded which). CDR3 nucleotide sequence: TGCAGTGCTAGAGATCAAAACACGCAGTACTTC. As protein: CSARDQNTQYF.